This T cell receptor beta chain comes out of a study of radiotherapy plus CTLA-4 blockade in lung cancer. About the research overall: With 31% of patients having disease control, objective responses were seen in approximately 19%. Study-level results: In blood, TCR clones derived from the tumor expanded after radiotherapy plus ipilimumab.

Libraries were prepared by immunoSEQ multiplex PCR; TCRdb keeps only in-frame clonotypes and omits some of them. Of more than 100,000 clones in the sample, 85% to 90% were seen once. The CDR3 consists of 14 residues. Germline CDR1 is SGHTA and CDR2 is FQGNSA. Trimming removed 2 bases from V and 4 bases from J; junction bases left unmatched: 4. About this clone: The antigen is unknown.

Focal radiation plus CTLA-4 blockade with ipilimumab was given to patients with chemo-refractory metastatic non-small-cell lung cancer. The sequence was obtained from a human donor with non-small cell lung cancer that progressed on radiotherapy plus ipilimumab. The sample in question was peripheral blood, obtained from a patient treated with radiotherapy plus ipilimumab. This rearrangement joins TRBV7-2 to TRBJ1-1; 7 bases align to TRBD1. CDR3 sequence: CASSLRGRVTEAFF. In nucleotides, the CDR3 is TGTGCCAGCAGCTTAAGGGGGCGAGTCACTGAAGCTTTCTTT.